What follows are 6 T cell receptor beta chains derived from one specimen sequenced in a study of blood T cells in healthy people across ages. Alongside a J-beta primer mix, a sample-barcoded 5' primer served in a second PCR lasting roughly 7 to 12 cycles. MiXCR was run by TCRdb on the 5' RACE reads, yielding one entry per CDR3 protein. The profile covers 750,000 or so distinct CDR3 sequences, with roughly 25% appearing a single time and around 9.2% taken by the ten largest. In addition, the sample was reused for a study of T cells of mothers and their children.

Sequencing was carried out using blood. The receptors shown here come from a boy between 10 and 17 years old in good health.

V gene TRBV10-3 combines with J gene TRBJ2-3; possibly TRBD2 for D (6 bases). Germline CDR1 is ENHRY and CDR2 is SYGVKD. This CDR3 region has 16 residues. The V and J ends lost 0 bases and 5 bases respectively, with 15 bases between them. CDR3 in DNA: TGTGCCATCAGTGAGTCCGGGGGAAGCGGTCGAGATACGCAGTATTTT. Translated: CAISESGGSGRDTQYF.

This clonotype was counted between two and nine times. The rearrangement links TRBV12-3 or TRBV12-4 to TRBJ1-1; 7 bases align to TRBD1. This CDR3 spans 16 amino acids. Trimming took 8 bases from V and 4 from J; bases not matched to a gene: 16. This chain's CDR3 is CASSQRQGVSATEAFF. CDR3 DNA: TGTGCCAGCTCCCAGAGACAGGGAGTTTCCGCCACTGAAGCTTTCTTT.

The table lists this clonotype with a few counts. The V gene is TRBV15, the J gene TRBJ1-2; no reliable D call. Trimming removed 0 bases from V and 4 bases from J, with 6 bases in between. This CDR3 comprises 13 residues. Germline CDR1 reads LNHNV; CDR2 reads YYDKDF (reference sequence). The CDR3, as DNA: TGTGCCACCAGCAGAGATCACATCTATGGCTACACCTTC. Protein product: CATSRDHIYGYTF.

This clonotype has a handful of counts. The genes are TRBV9 and TRBJ2-5, with TRBD1 matching over 7 bases. There are 14 residues in the CDR3. Unmatched junction bases numbered 7, after V lost 3 bases and J lost 5 bases. CDR1 SGDLS and CDR2 YYNGEE come from the germline V gene. In DNA form, the CDR3 reads TGTGCCAGCAGCGGATACAGGGGCGGGGAGACCCAGTACTTC. It encodes CASSGYRGGETQYF.

This clonotype came up a few times. The chain uses TRBV20-1 and TRBJ2-1; 7 bases agree with TRBD2. Losses at the gene ends were 2 bases for V and 4 bases for J; bases not matched to a gene: 8. Germline CDR1 is DFQATT and CDR2 is SNEGSKA (reference sequence). This CDR3 is 15 amino acids long. The chain's CDR3 is CSARPYSGPYNEQFF. The DNA of the CDR3 is TGCAGTGCTAGACCCTATAGCGGGCCTTACAATGAGCAGTTCTTC.

The chain links TRBV24-1 to TRBJ2-1; 8 nucleotides line up with TRBD2. J gave up 10 bases and V 2 bases, and 12 bases lay outside the gene matches. Germline values: CDR1 KGHDR, CDR2 SFDVKD. The length of the CDR3 is 16 residues. The CDR3 loop reads CATSDSQVSLAGEQFF. The CDR3 bases are TGTGCCACCAGTGATTCGCAGGTGAGTCTAGCGGGCGAGCAGTTCTTC.